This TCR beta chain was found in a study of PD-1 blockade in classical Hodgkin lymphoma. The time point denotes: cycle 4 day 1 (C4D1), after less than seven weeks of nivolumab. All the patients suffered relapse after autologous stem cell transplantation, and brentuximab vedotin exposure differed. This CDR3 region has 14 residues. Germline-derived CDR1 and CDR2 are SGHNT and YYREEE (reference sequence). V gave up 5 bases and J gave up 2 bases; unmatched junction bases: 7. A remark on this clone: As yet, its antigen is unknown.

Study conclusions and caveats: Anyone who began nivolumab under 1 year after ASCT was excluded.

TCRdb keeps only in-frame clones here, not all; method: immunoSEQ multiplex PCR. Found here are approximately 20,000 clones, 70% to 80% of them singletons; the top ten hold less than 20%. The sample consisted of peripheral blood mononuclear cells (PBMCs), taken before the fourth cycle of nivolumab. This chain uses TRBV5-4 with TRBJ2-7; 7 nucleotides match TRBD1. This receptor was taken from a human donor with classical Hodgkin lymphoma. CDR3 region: CASSNRDSPYEQYF. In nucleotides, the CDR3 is TGTGCCAGCAGTAACCGGGACAGCCCCTACGAGCAGTACTTC.